This T cell receptor (beta chain) was profiled in a study of cytomegalovirus exposure and HLA in healthy donors. It was the roughly 130-subject validation cohort, separate from the roughly 700-subject first cohort, to which the donors belonged. The CDR3 extends over 17 amino acids. The V gene lost 1 base and the J gene lost 0 bases, with 15 bases spanning the gap. Germline V lookup: CDR1 SGHNT, CDR2 YENEEA. Details on this clone: The antigen is unknown.

Method: immunoSEQ multiplex PCR; TCRdb's copy keeps in-frame clones and lacks some. Of some 120,000 clones in the sample, about 87% were seen once. The study's findings and limits: Among TCR sequences, most were rare, though some public TCRs appeared in many donors. First-cohort TCR clusters tended to co-occur in the 90 to 150 validation repertoires, a later analysis found. Cytomegalovirus-associated TCR beta chains were listed, numbering 150 to 200.

This clonotype was sampled from a woman aged 18-29 years in good health and CMV-seronegative. The rearrangement links TRBV11-3 to TRBJ1-1; possibly TRBD1 for D (5 bases). Input material: PBMCs. CDR3 loop: CASSLVFPAGMNTEAFF. In DNA form, the CDR3 reads TGTGCCAGCAGCTTAGTTTTTCCCGCAGGGATGAACACTGAAGCTTTCTTT.